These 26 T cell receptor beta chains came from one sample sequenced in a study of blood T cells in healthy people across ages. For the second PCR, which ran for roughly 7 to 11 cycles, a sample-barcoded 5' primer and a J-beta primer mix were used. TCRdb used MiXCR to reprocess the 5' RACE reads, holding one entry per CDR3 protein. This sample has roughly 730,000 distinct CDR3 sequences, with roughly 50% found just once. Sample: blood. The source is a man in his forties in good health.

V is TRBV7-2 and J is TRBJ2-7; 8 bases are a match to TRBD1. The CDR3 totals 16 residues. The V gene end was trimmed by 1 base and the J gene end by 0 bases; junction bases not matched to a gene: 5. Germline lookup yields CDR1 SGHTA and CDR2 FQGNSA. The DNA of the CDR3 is TGTGCCAGCAGCTTAGGTTCAGGGGGCATCTCCTACGAGCAGTACTTC. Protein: CASSLGSGGISYEQYF.

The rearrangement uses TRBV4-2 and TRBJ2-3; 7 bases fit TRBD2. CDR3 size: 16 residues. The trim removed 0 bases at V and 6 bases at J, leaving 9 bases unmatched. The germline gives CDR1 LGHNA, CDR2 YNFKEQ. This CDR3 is CASSQERVAGNDTQYF. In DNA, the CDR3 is TGTGCCAGCAGCCAAGAGCGGGTAGCGGGTAATGATACGCAGTATTTT.

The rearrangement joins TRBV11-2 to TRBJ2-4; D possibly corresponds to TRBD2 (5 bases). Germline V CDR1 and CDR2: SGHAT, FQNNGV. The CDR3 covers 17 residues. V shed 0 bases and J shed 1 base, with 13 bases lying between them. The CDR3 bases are TGTGCCAGCAGCTTAGATTACGGGAATCGGGCCAAAAACATTCAGTACTTC. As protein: CASSLDYGNRAKNIQYF.

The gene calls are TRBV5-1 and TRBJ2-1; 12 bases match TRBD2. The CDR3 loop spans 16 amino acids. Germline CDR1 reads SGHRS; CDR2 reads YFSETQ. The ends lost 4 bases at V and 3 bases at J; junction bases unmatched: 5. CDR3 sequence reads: CASSPTSGGIYNEQFF. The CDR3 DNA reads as TGCGCCAGCAGCCCGACTAGCGGGGGAATCTACAATGAGCAGTTCTTC.

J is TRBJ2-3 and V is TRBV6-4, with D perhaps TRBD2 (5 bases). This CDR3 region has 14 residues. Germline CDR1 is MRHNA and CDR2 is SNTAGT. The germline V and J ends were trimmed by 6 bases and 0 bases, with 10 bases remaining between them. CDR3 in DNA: TGTGCCAGCAGCCCGGAGGCTAGCACAGATACGCAGTATTTT. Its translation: CASSPEASTDTQYF.

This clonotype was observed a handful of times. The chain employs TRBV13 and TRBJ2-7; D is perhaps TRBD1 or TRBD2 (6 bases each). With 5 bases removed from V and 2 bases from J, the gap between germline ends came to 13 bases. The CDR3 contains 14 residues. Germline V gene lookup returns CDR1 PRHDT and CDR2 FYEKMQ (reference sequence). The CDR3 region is CASSKGGITYEQYF. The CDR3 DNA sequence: TGTGCCAGCAGCAAAGGGGGGATCACCTACGAGCAGTACTTC.

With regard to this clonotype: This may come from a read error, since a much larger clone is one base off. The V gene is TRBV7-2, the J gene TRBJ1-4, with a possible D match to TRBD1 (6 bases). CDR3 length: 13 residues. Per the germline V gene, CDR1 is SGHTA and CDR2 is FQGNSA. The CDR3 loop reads CANSFTGNEKLFF. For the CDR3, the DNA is TGTGCCAACAGCTTTACAGGGAACGAAAAACTGTTTTTT.

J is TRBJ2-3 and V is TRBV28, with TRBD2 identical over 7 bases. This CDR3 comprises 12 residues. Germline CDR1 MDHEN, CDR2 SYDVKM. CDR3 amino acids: CATQGGPDTQYF. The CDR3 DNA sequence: TGTGCTACCCAGGGAGGGCCAGATACGCAGTATTTT.

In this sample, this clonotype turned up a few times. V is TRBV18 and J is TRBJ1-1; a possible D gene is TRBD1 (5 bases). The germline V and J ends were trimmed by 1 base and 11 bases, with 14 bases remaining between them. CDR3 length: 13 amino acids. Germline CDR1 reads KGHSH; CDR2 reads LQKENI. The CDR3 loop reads CASSPRRDETAFF. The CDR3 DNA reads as TGTGCCAGCTCACCACGACGGGACGAAACGGCTTTCTTT.

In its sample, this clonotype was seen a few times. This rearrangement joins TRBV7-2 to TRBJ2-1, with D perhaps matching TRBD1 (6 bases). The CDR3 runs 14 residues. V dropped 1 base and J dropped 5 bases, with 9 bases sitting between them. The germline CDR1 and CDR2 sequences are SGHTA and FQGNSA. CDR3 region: CASSLDGGDNEQFF. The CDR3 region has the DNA TGTGCCAGCAGCTTAGATGGGGGCGACAATGAGCAGTTCTTC. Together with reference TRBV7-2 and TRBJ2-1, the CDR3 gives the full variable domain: GAGVSQSPSNKVTEKGKDVELRCDPISGHTALYWYRQSLGQGLEFLIYFQGNSAPDKSGLPSDRFSAERTGGSVSTLTIQRTQQEDSAVYLCASSLDGGDNEQFFGPGTRLTVL.

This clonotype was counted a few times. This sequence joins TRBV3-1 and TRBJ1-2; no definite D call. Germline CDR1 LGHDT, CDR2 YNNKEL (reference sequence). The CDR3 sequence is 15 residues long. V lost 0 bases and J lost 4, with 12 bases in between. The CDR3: CASSQDPTVPYGYTF. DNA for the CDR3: TGTGCCAGCAGCCAAGATCCTACAGTACCCTATGGCTACACCTTC.

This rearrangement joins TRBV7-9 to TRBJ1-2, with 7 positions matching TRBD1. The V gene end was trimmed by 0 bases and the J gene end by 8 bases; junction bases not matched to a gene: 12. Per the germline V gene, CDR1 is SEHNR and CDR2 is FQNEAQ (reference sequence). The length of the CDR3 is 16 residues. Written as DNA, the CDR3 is TGTGCCAGCAGCTTAGCAGGTTTGGGACAGTCCTACGGCTACACCTTC. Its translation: CASSLAGLGQSYGYTF.

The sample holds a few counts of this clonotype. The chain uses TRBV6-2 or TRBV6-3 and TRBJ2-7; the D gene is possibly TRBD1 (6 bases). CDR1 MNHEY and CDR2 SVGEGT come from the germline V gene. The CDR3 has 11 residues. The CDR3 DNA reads TGTGCTCCACAGGGCACCTACGAGCAGTACTTC. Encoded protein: CAPQGTYEQYF.

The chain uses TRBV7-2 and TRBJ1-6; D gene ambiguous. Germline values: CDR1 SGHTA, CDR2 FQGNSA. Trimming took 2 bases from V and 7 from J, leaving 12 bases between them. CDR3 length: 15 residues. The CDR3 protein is CASSLSTAPNSPLHF. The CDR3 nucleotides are TGTGCCAGCAGCTTAAGCACCGCCCCGAATTCACCCCTCCACTTT.

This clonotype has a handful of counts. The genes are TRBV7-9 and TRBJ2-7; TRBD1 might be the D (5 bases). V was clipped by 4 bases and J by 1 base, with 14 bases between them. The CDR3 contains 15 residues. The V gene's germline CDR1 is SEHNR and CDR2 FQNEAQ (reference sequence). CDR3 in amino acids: CASSSETARSYEQYF. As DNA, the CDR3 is TGTGCCAGCAGCTCAGAGACAGCCAGATCCTACGAGCAGTACTTC.

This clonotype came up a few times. CDR3 coding DNA: TGTGCCAGCGGGCCGGGACTAGCGGGAGGGCAAGTGCAAGAGACCCAGTACTTC. As protein: CASGPGLAGGQVQETQYF. The V gene is TRBV6-1, the J gene TRBJ2-5; 16 bases are shared with TRBD2. V trimming: 8 bases; J trimming: 2 bases; junction bases outside the gene matches: 11. The germline gives CDR1 MNHNS, CDR2 SASEGT. The CDR3 spans 18 residues.

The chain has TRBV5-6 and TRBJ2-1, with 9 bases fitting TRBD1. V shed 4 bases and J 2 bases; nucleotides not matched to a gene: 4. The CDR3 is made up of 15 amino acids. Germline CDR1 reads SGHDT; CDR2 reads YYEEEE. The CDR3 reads CASSIRDRAYNEQFF. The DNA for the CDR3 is TGTGCCAGCAGCATCCGGGACAGGGCCTACAATGAGCAGTTCTTC.

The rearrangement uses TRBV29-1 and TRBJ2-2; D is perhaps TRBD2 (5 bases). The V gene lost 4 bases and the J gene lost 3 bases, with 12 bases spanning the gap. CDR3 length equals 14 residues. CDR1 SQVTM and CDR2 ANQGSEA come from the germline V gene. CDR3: CSVGGPADTGELFF. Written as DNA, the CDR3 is TGCAGCGTTGGAGGGCCGGCGGACACCGGGGAGCTGTTTTTT.

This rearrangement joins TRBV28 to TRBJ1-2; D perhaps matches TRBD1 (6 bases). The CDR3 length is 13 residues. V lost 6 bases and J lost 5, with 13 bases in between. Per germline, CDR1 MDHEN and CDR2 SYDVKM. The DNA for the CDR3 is TGTGCCAGCAGCAACCGAGGGGGTTATGGCTACACCTTC. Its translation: CASSNRGGYGYTF.

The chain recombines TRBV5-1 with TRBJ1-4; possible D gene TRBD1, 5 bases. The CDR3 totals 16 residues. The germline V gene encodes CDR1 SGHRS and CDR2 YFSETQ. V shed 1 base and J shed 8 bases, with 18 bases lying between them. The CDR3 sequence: CASSLRGPGMGEKLFF. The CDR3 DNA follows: TGCGCCAGCAGCTTGAGGGGTCCGGGGATGGGGGAAAAACTGTTTTTT.

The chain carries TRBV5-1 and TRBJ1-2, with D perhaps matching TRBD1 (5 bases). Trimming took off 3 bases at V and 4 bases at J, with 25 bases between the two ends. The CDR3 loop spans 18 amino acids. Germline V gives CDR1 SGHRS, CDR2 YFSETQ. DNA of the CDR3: TGCGCCAGCAGCTCGCCCTCTAAACCTGGGCCGGGGACCTATGGCTACACCTTC. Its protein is CASSSPSKPGPGTYGYTF.

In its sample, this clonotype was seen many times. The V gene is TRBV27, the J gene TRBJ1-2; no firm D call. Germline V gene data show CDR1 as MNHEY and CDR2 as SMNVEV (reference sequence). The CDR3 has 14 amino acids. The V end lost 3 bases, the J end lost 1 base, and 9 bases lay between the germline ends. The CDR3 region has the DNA TGTGCCAGCAGTTTCTCTCCTGTTAACTATGGCTACACCTTC. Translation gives CASSFSPVNYGYTF.

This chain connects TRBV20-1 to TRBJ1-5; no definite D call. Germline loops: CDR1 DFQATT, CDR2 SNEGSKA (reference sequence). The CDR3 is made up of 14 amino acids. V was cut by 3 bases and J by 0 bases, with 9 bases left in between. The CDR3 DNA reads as TGCAGTGCTAGGGTCACAAATAGCAATCAGCCCCAGCATTTT. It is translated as CSARVTNSNQPQHF.

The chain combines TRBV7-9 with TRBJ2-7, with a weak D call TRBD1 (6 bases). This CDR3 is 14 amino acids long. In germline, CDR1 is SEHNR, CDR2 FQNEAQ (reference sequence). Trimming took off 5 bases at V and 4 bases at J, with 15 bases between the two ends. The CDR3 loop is CASSLSGRGYEQYF. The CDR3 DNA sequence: TGTGCCAGCAGCCTAAGTGGCAGGGGATACGAGCAGTACTTC.

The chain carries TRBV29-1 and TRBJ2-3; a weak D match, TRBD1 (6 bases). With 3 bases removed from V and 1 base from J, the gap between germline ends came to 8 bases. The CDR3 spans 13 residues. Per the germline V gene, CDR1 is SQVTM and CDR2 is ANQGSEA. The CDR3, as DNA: TGCAGCGTTGACAGGGGCCGCACAGATACGCAGTATTTT. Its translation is CSVDRGRTDTQYF.

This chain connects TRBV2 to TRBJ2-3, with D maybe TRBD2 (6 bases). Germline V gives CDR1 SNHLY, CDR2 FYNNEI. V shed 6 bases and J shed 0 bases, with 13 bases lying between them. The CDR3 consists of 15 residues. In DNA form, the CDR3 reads TGTGCCAGCAGCGCGGGACTTCCTAGCACAGATACGCAGTATTTT. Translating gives CASSAGLPSTDTQYF.